The 2 T cell receptor beta chains listed next were all sequenced from one sample in a study of T-cell memory formation after mild COVID-19. Each CDR3 protein is one row after TCRdb ran MiXCR on the 5' RACE reads. The sample includes about 560,000 distinct CDR3 sequences, about a fifth of them seen just once. The sequenced sample was PBMCs or a T cell subset sorted from them (not recorded which). The source of these receptors is an adult woman who had mild COVID-19 (a few samples of this study predate the infection). Cell type and time point are not known.

CDR3 in amino acids: CASSLATSGTNEQFF. The CDR3 DNA reads as TGTGCCAGCAGCTTAGCTACTAGCGGGACTAATGAGCAGTTCTTC. This chain uses TRBV11-3 with TRBJ2-1, with TRBD2 identical over 10 bases. CDR3 length equals 15 residues. Unmatched junction bases numbered 4, after V lost 1 base and J lost 7 bases. Germline V lookup: CDR1 SGHNT, CDR2 YENEEA.

This chain joins TRBV9 and TRBJ1-2; D is ambiguous. The germline V and J ends were trimmed by 3 bases and 8 bases, with 17 bases remaining between them. This CDR3 contains 14 residues. From germline, CDR1 is SGDLS and CDR2 YYNGEE. CDR3 DNA: TGTGCCAGCAGCGCCCATATAGGCCAGGTCGGCTACACCTTC. This gives the protein CASSAHIGQVGYTF.